What follows are 25 T cell receptor beta chains derived from one specimen sequenced in a study of blood T cell repertoires in COVID-19. Libraries were prepared by immunoSEQ multiplex PCR; TCRdb keeps only in-frame clonotypes and omits some of them. The sample has around 81,000 clones, around 81% seen once. Sequencing input: peripheral blood. The source is a man in his fifties or sixties with acute or convalescent COVID-19.

The chain couples TRBV28 to TRBJ1-2; 8 bases map to TRBD1. Germline CDR1 reads MDHEN; CDR2 reads SYDVKM. CDR3 length equals 14 residues. Germline trimming cut 2 bases from V and 4 bases from J; bases unmatched to any gene: 3. CDR3 amino acids: CASSLQGAPYGYTF. As DNA, the CDR3 is TGTGCCAGCAGTTTACAGGGGGCCCCCTATGGCTACACCTTC.

The chain has TRBV27 and TRBJ2-2; tentative D call: TRBD1 (6 bases). CDR3 length: 18 residues. Trimming removed 6 bases from V and 4 bases from J, with 24 bases in between. CDR1 and CDR2 from the germline V gene are MNHEY and SMNVEV (reference sequence). The CDR3 protein is CASRATGRLQGATGELFF. The DNA for the CDR3 is TGTGCCAGCAGAGCTACCGGTCGTCTACAGGGCGCCACCGGGGAGCTGTTTTTT.

The sample holds one count of this clone. The J gene is TRBJ1-2, the V gene TRBV10-3; D remains unclear. Trimming removed 10 bases from V and 3 bases from J, with 15 bases in between. This CDR3 is 13 amino acids long. CDR1 ENHRY and CDR2 SYGVKD come from the germline V gene. CDR3 nucleotides: TGTGCCAGCTCTCGGGATTCGGACTATGGCTACACCTTC. Translated: CASSRDSDYGYTF.

V is TRBV10-3 and J is TRBJ1-1; TRBD1 matches 8 bases. The length of the CDR3 is 13 residues. CDR1 ENHRY and CDR2 SYGVKD come from the germline V gene. V lost 2 bases to trimming and J lost 11 bases; unmatched junction nucleotides: 7. CDR3 DNA: TGTGCCATCAGTGAGGGACAGGGCGGAGGGGCTTTCTTT. Residues: CAISEGQGGGAFF.

V gene TRBV5-1 combines with J gene TRBJ2-5, with a possible D match to TRBD1 (6 bases). Germline V gives CDR1 SGHRS, CDR2 YFSETQ. Deletions cut 3 bases from V and 5 bases from J, with 14 bases between. The CDR3 sequence is 14 residues long. The CDR3 spells CASSSTGPGETQYF. The CDR3 coding sequence is TGCGCCAGCAGCTCGACAGGACCCGGTGAGACCCAGTACTTC.

The genes are TRBV5-6 and TRBJ1-5, with D unresolved. CDR3 length: 15 residues. In germline, CDR1 is SGHDT, CDR2 YYEEEE. Trimming removed 0 bases from V and 6 bases from J, with 13 bases in between. The CDR3 DNA reads as TGTGCCAGCAGCTTGGGAGGGTATTACGGTCAGCCCCAGCATTTT. Encoded protein: CASSLGGYYGQPQHF. The full variable domain, in which reference TRBV5-6 and TRBJ1-5 provide the parts outside the CDR3, is DAGVTQSPTHLIKTRGQQVTLRCSPKSGHDTVSWYQQALGQGPQFIFQYYEEEERQRGNFPDRFSGHQFPNYSSELNVNALLLGDSALYLCASSLGGYYGQPQHFGDGTRLSIL.

This chain links TRBV4-1 with TRBJ2-2, with 8 bases lining up with TRBD2. Germline-derived CDR1 and CDR2 are MGHRA and YSYEKL. The V gene end was trimmed by 1 base and the J gene end by 3 bases; junction bases not matched to a gene: 10. The CDR3 sequence is 18 residues long. CDR3 region: CASSQVALAASDTGELFF. In DNA form, the CDR3 reads TGCGCCAGCAGCCAAGTTGCACTAGCGGCGTCGGACACCGGGGAGCTGTTTTTT.

The V and J genes are TRBV12-5 and TRBJ1-2; D not resolved. CDR3 size: 13 residues. V lost 0 bases and J 3 bases, leaving 5 bases between the germline ends. CDR1 LGHNT and CDR2 FRNRAP come from the germline V gene. The CDR3, as DNA: TGTGCTAGTGGTTTGGTCCAGGACTATGGCTACACCTTC. Protein product: CASGLVQDYGYTF.

The CDR3 reads CASRDDSNEQFF. DNA for the CDR3: TGTGCCAGCAGGGATGACAGTAATGAGCAGTTCTTC. The V gene is TRBV2, the J gene TRBJ2-1; perhaps TRBD1 as D (5 bases). CDR3 size: 12 residues. V lost 6 bases and J lost 7, with 10 bases in between. Per germline, CDR1 SNHLY and CDR2 FYNNEI.

In this sample, this clone turned up once. The chain joins TRBV27 to TRBJ2-7; 8 nucleotides align to TRBD2. This CDR3 is 17 amino acids long. V lost 3 bases to trimming and J lost 6 bases; unmatched junction nucleotides: 16. Germline CDR1 and CDR2: MNHEY and SMNVEV (reference sequence). DNA of the CDR3: TGTGCCAGCAGTTTTAGGGCCGGGAGCGGGAGAGGGTTCGAGCAGTACTTC. Translation gives CASSFRAGSGRGFEQYF.

This chain links TRBV6-1 with TRBJ2-1, with 9 bases identical to TRBD2. CDR3 size: 16 residues. With 4 bases clipped from V and 4 bases from J, the junction kept 8 bases outside the gene matches. Looked up from germline, CDR1 is MNHNS and CDR2 is SASEGT. DNA for the CDR3: TGTGCCAGCAGTGTCGGCGGGGGGGCCAGTTACAATGAGCAGTTCTTC. It codes for CASSVGGGASYNEQFF.

V usage is TRBV4-3 and J usage is TRBJ1-2, with TRBD1 as a possible D gene (5 bases). In germline, CDR1 is LGHNA, CDR2 YSLEER. The length of the CDR3 is 15 residues. V was trimmed by 0 bases and J by 2 bases, leaving 10 bases between them. Written as DNA, the CDR3 is TGCGCCAGCAGCCAAGATGCAGGGCCCAACTATGGCTACACCTTC. It codes for CASSQDAGPNYGYTF.

The chain recombines TRBV19 with TRBJ1-6, with 10 nucleotides matching TRBD1. Germline loops: CDR1 LNHDA, CDR2 SQIVND (reference sequence). CDR3 size: 14 residues. V lost 4 bases to trimming and J lost 7 bases; unmatched junction nucleotides: 1. In DNA, the CDR3 is TGTGCCAGTAGTACGACAGGGGGCAATTCACCCCTCCACTTT. Translated: CASSTTGGNSPLHF.

A single count supports this clone. The rearrangement links TRBV11-1 to TRBJ2-7; D uncertain. The CDR3 runs to 13 residues. Trimming pared 3 bases from V and 3 bases from J, leaving 9 bases between. The germline gives CDR1 SGHAT, CDR2 FQDESV (reference sequence). The CDR3 nucleotides read TGTGCCAGCAGCTTTAACGGGTACTACGAGCAGTACTTC. This sequence encodes CASSFNGYYEQYF.

In this sample, this clone turned up once. The rearrangement uses TRBV18 and TRBJ2-3, with 7 positions matching TRBD2. Per germline, CDR1 KGHSH and CDR2 LQKENI. This CDR3 has 15 residues. V lost 2 bases to trimming and J lost 2 bases; unmatched junction nucleotides: 4. The CDR3 DNA reads TGTGCCAGCTCACCAAACCTAGCGGACACAGATACGCAGTATTTT. Encoded protein: CASSPNLADTDTQYF. Variable domain in full (rest from reference TRBV18 and TRBJ2-3): NAGVMQNPRHLVRRRGQEARLRCSPMKGHSHVYWYRQLPEEGLKFMVYLQKENIIDESGMPKERFSAEFPKEGPSILRIQQVVRGDSAAYFCASSPNLADTDTQYFGPGTRLTVL.

DNA for the CDR3: TGTGCCAGCAGCCAAGATCTAAGCGGGGGCCAGTACAATGAGCAGTTCTTC. Its translation is CASSQDLSGGQYNEQFF. This chain connects TRBV3-1 (or the pseudogene TRBV3-2) to TRBJ2-1; the match to TRBD2 covers 8 bases. V lost 0 bases, J lost 4 bases, and 8 bases stayed unmatched. Germline values: CDR1 LGHDT, CDR2 YNNKEL (reference sequence). The CDR3 contains 17 residues.

The chain employs TRBV29-1 and TRBJ2-2; 10 nucleotides align to TRBD2. V trimming: 1 base; J trimming: 3 bases; junction bases outside the gene matches: 2. The germline V gene encodes CDR1 SQVTM and CDR2 ANQGSEA. This CDR3 is built from 15 residues. This CDR3 reads CSVEGLAGDTGELFF. Here the CDR3 DNA reads TGCAGCGTTGAAGGGCTAGCGGGAGACACCGGGGAGCTGTTTTTT.

This clone has more than one count but fewer than ten. The V call is TRBV6-4, the J call TRBJ1-2; a possible D gene is TRBD1 (6 bases). Germline CDR1 and CDR2: MRHNA and SNTAGT. CDR3 length equals 15 residues. Trimming took 7 bases from V and 4 from J, leaving 19 bases between them. The CDR3 DNA is TGTGCCAGCACTAGAGGGCCAGGGGACCCCTATGGCTACACCTTC. It encodes CASTRGPGDPYGYTF.

This rearrangement joins TRBV7-8 to TRBJ2-7; 10 positions agree with TRBD1. Germline values: CDR1 SGHVS, CDR2 FQNEAQ. J gave up 7 bases and V 5 bases, and 8 bases lay outside the gene matches. The length of the CDR3 is 14 residues. Here the CDR3 reads CASSAWTGGGEQYF. The CDR3 coding sequence is TGTGCCAGCAGCGCGTGGACAGGGGGTGGGGAGCAGTACTTC.

This chain uses TRBV7-2 with TRBJ2-7; 15 positions agree with TRBD2. Germline loops: CDR1 SGHTA, CDR2 FQGNSA. The CDR3 loop spans 15 amino acids. Germline trimming cut 1 base from V and 6 bases from J; bases unmatched to any gene: 1. CDR3 DNA: TGTGCCAGCAGCTTAGGGGGACTAGCGGGAGGCGAGCAGTACTTC. Amino acid sequence: CASSLGGLAGGEQYF.

This clone was found once. J is TRBJ2-3 and V is TRBV19; the D gene is possibly TRBD2 (6 bases). This CDR3 region has 15 residues. Looked up from germline, CDR1 is LNHDA and CDR2 is SQIVND (reference sequence). V was cut by 3 bases and J by 3 bases, with 13 bases left in between. The CDR3 region has the DNA TGTGCCAGTAGTATCAATGAGGGGAGGACAGATACGCAGTATTTT. Its translation is CASSINEGRTDTQYF.

The CDR3 coding sequence is TGTGCCAGCAGCTTGGGTCTAGCGAGGAATGAGCAGTTCTTC. Its translation is CASSLGLARNEQFF. The J gene is TRBJ2-1, the V gene TRBV5-4, with D possibly TRBD2 on 6 matching bases. The germline gives CDR1 SGHNT, CDR2 YYREEE (reference sequence). Deletions cut 0 bases from V and 7 bases from J, with 11 bases between. This CDR3 is 14 amino acids long.

This clone was detected once. The gene calls are TRBV9 and TRBJ2-5; TRBD2 matches 12 bases. The germline gives CDR1 SGDLS, CDR2 YYNGEE. V was pared by 4 bases and J by 4 bases, with 2 bases of the junction left unmatched. This CDR3 comprises 14 residues. DNA of the CDR3: TGTGCCAGCAGCAAGGGACTAGCGGGAGAGACCCAGTACTTC. Translation: CASSKGLAGETQYF. Variable domain in full (rest from reference TRBV9 and TRBJ2-5): DSGVTQTPKHLITATGQRVTLRCSPRSGDLSVYWYQQSLDQGLQFLIQYYNGEERAKGNILERFSAQQFPDLHSELNLSSLELGDSALYFCASSKGLAGETQYFGPGTRLLVL.

The chain recombines TRBV5-1 with TRBJ2-2; 11 bases map to TRBD1. CDR1 is SGHRS, CDR2 YFSETQ, per germline. The junction had 2 bases not matched to a gene; V was cut back by 4 bases and J by 0 bases. This CDR3 has 16 residues. As DNA, the CDR3 is TGCGCCAGCAGCAGGGGACAGGGGGCGAACACCGGGGAGCTGTTTTTT. Translated, it gives CASSRGQGANTGELFF.

There are a few counts of this clone. The J gene is TRBJ1-5, the V gene TRBV20-1; 8 bases fit TRBD1. Trimming removed 4 bases from V and 13 bases from J; junction bases left unmatched: 6. CDR1 and CDR2 from the germline V gene are DFQATT and SNEGSKA (reference sequence). The CDR3 is made up of 11 amino acids. CDR3 sequence reads: CSATRTGTQHF. In DNA form, the CDR3 reads TGCAGTGCTACCAGGACAGGGACACAGCATTTT.